This T cell receptor beta chain was identified in a study of T cells in Graves' hyperthyroidism and ophthalmopathy. Study-level points and caveats: Most clonotypes expanded in thyroid above 0.001 were likewise present in blood.

Every diagnosis used clinical symptoms, serum thyroxine and TRAb, thyroid ultrasound and orbital computed tomography. Cells are PBMCs isolated from roughly 10 ml of fresh blood. Amplified TCR beta CDR3 regions came from RNA transcripts. The study used the HTBI primer set for a first-round RT-PCR of the TCR CDR3. TCRdb itself ran the multiplex PCR reads through MiXCR, one entry per CDR3 protein. The top ten clones hold over 10% of a sample with about 410,000 distinct CDR3 sequences, approximately 15% of them seen once. This clonotype was seen only a few times. The target antigen is unknown. Germline-derived CDR1 and CDR2 are MNHNS and SASEGT. The germline V and J ends were trimmed by 6 bases and 1 base, with 12 bases remaining between them. This CDR3 contains 15 residues.

The rearrangement uses TRBV6-1 and TRBJ2-2; D is ambiguous. The sample taken for sequencing was blood. This receptor was taken from a man between 18 and 35 years old with Graves' ophthalmopathy. The CDR3 here is CASSHRTMNTGELFF. Written as DNA, the CDR3 is TGTGCCAGCAGCCACCGAACAATGAACACCGGGGAGCTGTTTTTT.